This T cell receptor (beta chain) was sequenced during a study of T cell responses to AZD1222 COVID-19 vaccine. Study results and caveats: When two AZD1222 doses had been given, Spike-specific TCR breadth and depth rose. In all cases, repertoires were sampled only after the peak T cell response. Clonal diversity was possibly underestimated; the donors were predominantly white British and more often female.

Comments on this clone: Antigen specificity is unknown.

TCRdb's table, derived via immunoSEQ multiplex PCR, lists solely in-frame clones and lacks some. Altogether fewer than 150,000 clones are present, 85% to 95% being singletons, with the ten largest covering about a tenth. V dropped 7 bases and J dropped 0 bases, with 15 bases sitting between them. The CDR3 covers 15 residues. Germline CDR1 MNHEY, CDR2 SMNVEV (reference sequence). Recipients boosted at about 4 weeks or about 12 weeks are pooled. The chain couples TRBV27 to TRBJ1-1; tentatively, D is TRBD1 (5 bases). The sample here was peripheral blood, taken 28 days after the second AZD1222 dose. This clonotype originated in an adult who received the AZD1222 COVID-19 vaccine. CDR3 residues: CASTTLGGVNTEAFF. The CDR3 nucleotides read TGTGCCAGCACCACACTCGGGGGGGTGAACACTGAAGCTTTCTTT.